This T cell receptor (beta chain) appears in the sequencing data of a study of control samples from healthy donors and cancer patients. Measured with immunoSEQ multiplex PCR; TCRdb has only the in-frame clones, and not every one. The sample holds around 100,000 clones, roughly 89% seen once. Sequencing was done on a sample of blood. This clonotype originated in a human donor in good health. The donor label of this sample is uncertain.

The CDR3 region is CASMTFGAKNIQYF. DNA for the CDR3: TGTGCCAGCATGACTTTCGGAGCCAAAAACATTCAGTACTTC. V gene TRBV6-5 combines with J gene TRBJ2-4; D is unresolved. The CDR3 length is 14 residues. CDR1 MNHEY and CDR2 SVGAGI come from the germline V gene. V lost 7 bases and J 0 bases, leaving 10 bases between the germline ends.